A single sample is the source of the 22 T cell receptor beta chains below, sequenced in a study of cytomegalovirus exposure and HLA in healthy donors. PCR primers comprised 60 Vbeta and 13 Jbeta primers. The data were produced by immunoSEQ multiplex PCR, yet TCRdb's version contains in-frame clones alone and is incomplete. Recorded for this sample: over 70,000 clones. Sequenced material: PBMCs. These receptors all stem from a woman aged 35 to 49 in good health and CMV-seropositive.

V and J are TRBV4-2 and TRBJ1-1; D not resolved. CDR3 size: 16 residues. Trimming shortened V by 1 base and J by 6 bases, and 18 bases separated the two germline ends. The germline V gene has CDR1 LGHNA and CDR2 YNFKEQ. The CDR3 is CASSQGSSNQVSEAFF. The CDR3 bases are TGTGCCAGCAGCCAAGGCTCTTCAAATCAGGTCTCTGAAGCTTTCTTT.

The chain recombines TRBV7-6 with TRBJ2-4, with D hard to call. The CDR3 has 18 residues. Germline V gives CDR1 SGHVS, CDR2 FNYEAQ. The V gene lost 2 bases and the J gene lost 0 bases, with 17 bases spanning the gap. The chain's CDR3 is CASSLKARGAVAKNIQYF. CDR3 DNA: TGTGCCAGCAGCTTAAAGGCTCGCGGCGCCGTAGCCAAAAACATTCAGTACTTC.

The chain links TRBV11-2 to TRBJ2-3, with 8 bases that match TRBD2. The CDR3 consists of 15 residues. The V gene's germline CDR1 is SGHAT and CDR2 FQNNGV. The junction had 9 bases not matched to a gene; V was cut back by 6 bases and J by 4 bases. The CDR3 loop reads CASRQFGGLADTQYF. Written as DNA, the CDR3 is TGTGCCAGCAGGCAGTTTGGGGGACTAGCAGATACGCAGTATTTT.

The rearrangement links TRBV13 to TRBJ1-2; 9 bases are a match to TRBD1. The CDR3 is 16 residues long. The germline gives CDR1 PRHDT, CDR2 FYEKMQ (reference sequence). Trimming cost V 5 bases and J 7 bases; bases outside gene matches: 14. The CDR3 DNA follows: TGTGCCAGCAGCACGCAAATCACAGGGGGCAGGTCTGGCTACACCTTC. Encoded protein: CASSTQITGGRSGYTF.

The chain recombines TRBV5-1 with TRBJ2-2, with 9 bases fitting TRBD1. In germline, CDR1 is SGHRS, CDR2 YFSETQ. The CDR3 length is 15 residues. J gave up 7 bases and V 3 bases, and 7 bases lay outside the gene matches. CDR3 nucleotides: TGCGCCAGCAGCTACGGACAGGGGACGAACGGGGAGCTGTTTTTT. Protein: CASSYGQGTNGELFF. Full variable domain (remainder filled in from reference TRBV5-1 and TRBJ2-2): KAGVTQTPRYLIKTRGQQVTLSCSPISGHRSVSWYQQTPGQGLQFLFEYFSETQRNKGNFPGRFSGRQFSNSRSEMNVSTLELGDSALYLCASSYGQGTNGELFFGEGSRLTVL.

The chain recombines TRBV18 with TRBJ2-2; D is perhaps TRBD1 (6 bases). The length of the CDR3 is 15 residues. Germline V gene sequence: CDR1 KGHSH, CDR2 LQKENI. V was trimmed by 6 bases and J by 3 bases, leaving 14 bases between them. CDR3 DNA sequence: TGTGCCAGCTCGCTCTTTTCAGGGGACACCGGGGAGCTGTTTTTT. This codes for CASSLFSGDTGELFF.

The chain employs TRBV19 and TRBJ1-4; tentative D call: TRBD1 (5 bases). The germline V gene encodes CDR1 LNHDA and CDR2 SQIVND (reference sequence). The CDR3 extends over 16 amino acids. V shed 6 bases and J shed 7 bases, with 21 bases lying between them. The CDR3, as DNA: TGTGCCAGTAGCCGGAAGGGGAAGGTGGGTGGTGAAAAACTGTTTTTT. Translated, it gives CASSRKGKVGGEKLFF.

The gene calls are TRBV2 and TRBJ2-5, with 7 bases fitting TRBD2. J lost 5 bases, V lost 4 bases, and 7 bases had no gene match. The CDR3 is 14 residues long. The V gene's germline CDR1 is SNHLY and CDR2 FYNNEI. This CDR3 reads CASSVERDSETQYF. The CDR3 DNA follows: TGTGCCAGCAGTGTCGAGCGGGACTCGGAGACCCAGTACTTC.

The chain recombines TRBV25-1 with TRBJ1-2; D gene unclear. Germline CDR1 reads MGHDK; CDR2 reads SYGVNS. The CDR3 runs to 12 residues. Trimming shortened V by 3 bases and J by 2 bases, and 4 bases separated the two germline ends. CDR3 coding DNA: TGTGCCAGCAGTGACAGAAACTATGGCTACACCTTC. It translates to CASSDRNYGYTF.

The chain carries TRBV7-2 and TRBJ1-2, with 9 bases that match TRBD1. Trimming cost V 5 bases and J 8 bases; bases outside gene matches: 15. CDR1 SGHTA and CDR2 FQGNSA come from the germline V gene. The CDR3 runs to 16 residues. In DNA form, the CDR3 reads TGTGCCAGCAGCCCGTGGCCGGGACAGGGATCGGACGGCTACACCTTC. It yields the protein CASSPWPGQGSDGYTF.

In regard to this clone: At one of its ends the junction is not consistent with the germline gene, which may arise from a read error. The chain combines TRBV7-7 with TRBJ2-5; perhaps TRBD1 as D (6 bases). The CDR3 loop spans 14 amino acids. Germline V gene sequence: CDR1 SSHAT, CDR2 FNYEAQ (reference sequence). CDR3 nucleotide sequence: TGTGCTAGCAGCTTAGCTCAGGGGACCGGGACCCAGTACTTC. Its protein product is CASSLAQGTGTQYF.

CDR3 nucleotides: TGTGCCAGCAGCATAGGAACTAGCGGGTCCAATGAGCAGTTCTTC. Protein: CASSIGTSGSNEQFF. The chain couples TRBV21-1 to TRBJ2-1; TRBD2, as called in the table, went unchecked against the DNA. TRBV21-1 is an annotated pseudogene. The CDR3 is made up of 15 amino acids.

The rearrangement uses TRBV5-6 and TRBJ1-4; 7 positions match TRBD1. Germline V gene lookup returns CDR1 SGHDT and CDR2 YYEEEE. The V gene end was trimmed by 4 bases and the J gene end by 5 bases; junction bases not matched to a gene: 17. The CDR3 runs 18 residues. CDR3 sequence: CASSETGQLPLGNEKLFF. CDR3 bases: TGTGCCAGCAGCGAGACAGGGCAACTCCCCTTAGGAAATGAAAAACTGTTTTTT.

The chain uses TRBV18 and TRBJ2-7; 7 bases are a match to TRBD1. From germline, CDR1 is KGHSH and CDR2 LQKENI. The length of the CDR3 is 14 residues. The V gene end was trimmed by 6 bases and the J gene end by 0 bases; junction bases not matched to a gene: 5. The CDR3 loop is CASSTGTASYEQYF. CDR3 coding DNA: TGTGCCAGCTCGACCGGGACAGCCTCCTACGAGCAGTACTTC. Based on the CDR3 plus reference TRBV18 and TRBJ2-7, the full variable domain is NAGVMQNPRHLVRRRGQEARLRCSPMKGHSHVYWYRQLPEEGLKFMVYLQKENIIDESGMPKERFSAEFPKEGPSILRIQQVVRGDSAAYFCASSTGTASYEQYFGPGTRLTVT.

The chain uses TRBV14 and TRBJ2-3; no clear D. CDR3 length: 16 residues. CDR1 is SGHDN, CDR2 FVKESK, per germline. Trimming removed 3 bases from V and 2 bases from J, with 15 bases in between. The CDR3 region is CASSHHPGKDTDTQYF. The CDR3 region has the DNA TGTGCCAGCAGCCACCACCCAGGAAAGGACACAGATACGCAGTATTTT.

The chain employs TRBV28 and TRBJ2-3; TRBD2 aligns across 11 bases. This CDR3 is 15 amino acids long. V gave up 6 bases and J gave up 4 bases; unmatched junction bases: 6. Germline lookup yields CDR1 MDHEN and CDR2 SYDVKM. The CDR3 here is CASSLGSGGADTQYF. Written as DNA, the CDR3 is TGTGCCAGCAGCTTAGGTAGCGGGGGGGCAGATACGCAGTATTTT.

The CDR3 bases are TGTGCCAGCAGCAAGACTAGCGGGGGGAGGGAGACCCAGTACTTC. Translation: CASSKTSGGRETQYF. The chain is built from TRBV7-9 and TRBJ2-5; 13 bases align to TRBD2. J was trimmed by 5 bases and V by 5 bases; bases with no gene match: 5. Germline CDR1 and CDR2: SEHNR and FQNEAQ (reference sequence). This CDR3 comprises 15 residues.

The chain uses TRBV5-8 and TRBJ1-2; 8 bases align to TRBD1. The CDR3 length is 14 residues. V lost 4 bases to trimming and J lost 7 bases; unmatched junction nucleotides: 9. Looked up from germline, CDR1 is SGHTS and CDR2 is YDEGEE. The CDR3 reads CASSPGQGGSGYTF. The CDR3 nucleotides read TGTGCCAGCAGCCCAGGACAGGGCGGAAGTGGCTACACCTTC.

V is TRBV6-5 and J is TRBJ2-3; D is perhaps TRBD1 (6 bases). Germline assignment: CDR1 MNHEY and CDR2 SVGAGI. V gave up 7 bases and J gave up 4 bases, with 15 bases separating them. The CDR3 consists of 14 residues. This chain's CDR3 is CASTEGGLADTQYF. The DNA for the CDR3 is TGTGCCAGCACAGAAGGGGGATTGGCAGATACGCAGTATTTT.

J is TRBJ2-3 and V is TRBV11-2; D might be TRBD2 (5 bases). The CDR3 runs to 12 residues. The germline CDR1 and CDR2 sequences are SGHAT and FQNNGV. V lost 2 bases and J lost 10, with 10 bases in between. The CDR3 sequence is CASSLREVAQYF. Written as DNA, the CDR3 is TGTGCCAGCAGCTTACGGGAAGTCGCGCAGTATTTT.

The chain couples TRBV6-5 to TRBJ1-1; D call uncertain. CDR1 is MNHEY, CDR2 SVGAGI, per germline. V lost 3 bases, J lost 5 bases, and 13 bases lay in between. The CDR3 runs to 14 residues. The CDR3 region has the DNA TGTGCCAGCAGTTATACGTTCAGAGGGACTGAAGCTTTCTTT. Its protein product is CASSYTFRGTEAFF.

The rearrangement uses TRBV18 and TRBJ2-5, with 8 bases lining up with TRBD1. Germline CDR1 reads KGHSH; CDR2 reads LQKENI. CDR3 length equals 15 residues. V was clipped by 3 bases and J by 1 base; unmatched bases: 4. CDR3 nucleotide sequence: TGTGCCAGCTCACCCGGGACAGGCTTCCAAGAGACCCAGTACTTC. Translated, it gives CASSPGTGFQETQYF.